The 10 T cell receptor beta chains below come from one sample, sequenced in a study of blood T cell repertoires in COVID-19. Some clones are missing from TCRdb's copy, which holds only in-frame ones; the method was immunoSEQ multiplex PCR. The table includes 310,000 or so clones, 80% to 90% detected once. Sequenced: peripheral blood. The receptors stem from a woman between 50 and 59 years old with acute or convalescent COVID-19.

The chain couples TRBV30 to TRBJ1-1; D gene unclear. From germline, CDR1 is GTSNPN and CDR2 SVGIG (reference sequence). Deletions cut 2 bases from V and 2 bases from J, with 9 bases between. CDR3 length: 13 residues. DNA for the CDR3: TGTGCCTGGAGTTTGCCGGGAAACACTGAAGCTTTCTTT. Amino acids: CAWSLPGNTEAFF.

The chain is built from TRBV11-2 and TRBJ2-7; possible D gene TRBD1, 6 bases. The CDR3 runs 15 residues. The germline V and J ends were trimmed by 5 bases and 3 bases, with 17 bases remaining between them. CDR1 and CDR2 from the germline V gene are SGHAT and FQNNGV. CDR3 nucleotide sequence: TGTGCCAGCAGCCCACAAACAGGGAACCTCTACGAGCAGTACTTC. Residues: CASSPQTGNLYEQYF.

This clone is a singleton in its sample. The chain joins TRBV4-2 to TRBJ2-6; TRBD2 agrees at 11 bases. CDR3 length equals 17 residues. CDR1 LGHNA and CDR2 YNFKEQ come from the germline V gene. V shed 3 bases and J 2 bases; nucleotides not matched to a gene: 3. The CDR3, as DNA: TGTGCCAGCAGCCAGGGGACTAGCGGAGCTGGGGCCAACGTCCTGACTTTC. Its protein is CASSQGTSGAGANVLTF.

The chain combines TRBV19 with TRBJ1-2; possibly TRBD1 for D (6 bases). The CDR3 has 15 residues. Trimming removed 5 bases from V and 6 bases from J, with 19 bases in between. Looked up from germline, CDR1 is LNHDA and CDR2 is SQIVND (reference sequence). The CDR3 spells CASSLRTGSWDGYTF. The CDR3, as DNA: TGTGCCAGTAGTCTAAGAACAGGGAGCTGGGATGGCTACACCTTC.

This chain joins TRBV27 and TRBJ1-2, with TRBD1 matching over 10 bases. V lost 6 bases, J lost 6 bases, and 7 bases stayed unmatched. The CDR3 totals 14 residues. Germline V lookup: CDR1 MNHEY, CDR2 SMNVEV (reference sequence). The CDR3 coding sequence is TGTGCCAGCAGAAGACCCGGGACAGGGGATGGCTACACCTTC. Protein product: CASRRPGTGDGYTF.

This clone was counted a few times. This chain joins TRBV7-2 and TRBJ1-2, with a possible D match to TRBD1 (6 bases). The germline CDR1 and CDR2 sequences are SGHTA and FQGNSA. The length of the CDR3 is 13 residues. The V and J ends lost 0 bases and 7 bases respectively, with 9 bases between them. This chain's CDR3 is CASSLAGQRGYTF. CDR3 nucleotide sequence: TGTGCCAGCAGCTTAGCAGGACAGCGTGGCTACACCTTC.

This chain links TRBV4-1 with TRBJ2-7; D uncertain. Per germline, CDR1 MGHRA and CDR2 YSYEKL. CDR3 length: 13 amino acids. The germline V and J ends were trimmed by 4 bases and 1 base, with 8 bases remaining between them. The CDR3 loop is CASSPSVSYEQYV. In DNA, the CDR3 is TGCGCCAGCAGCCCTTCGGTTTCCTACGAGCAGTACGTC.

The chain recombines TRBV7-9 with TRBJ1-5; D might be TRBD1 (5 bases). In germline, CDR1 is SEHNR, CDR2 FQNEAQ (reference sequence). This CDR3 contains 17 residues. V gave up 1 base and J gave up 0 bases, with 13 bases separating them. The CDR3 here is CASSLGRGGGSNQPQHF. CDR3 DNA sequence: TGTGCCAGCAGCTTAGGGCGGGGTGGGGGTAGCAATCAGCCCCAGCATTTT.

In its sample, this clone was seen a few times. The chain's CDR3 is CASSKETGNNQPQHF. The CDR3 nucleotides read TGTGCCAGCAGCAAAGAGACAGGGAACAATCAGCCCCAGCATTTT. V usage is TRBV9 and J usage is TRBJ1-5, with 7 bases matching TRBD1. The CDR3 is 15 residues long. Germline CDR1 reads SGDLS; CDR2 reads YYNGEE. V trimming: 4 bases; J trimming: 3 bases; junction bases outside the gene matches: 7.

The CDR3 sequence is CASSLGQLYGYTF. CDR3 nucleotide sequence: TGTGCCAGCAGCCTCGGACAGCTTTATGGCTACACCTTC. This sequence joins TRBV7-3 and TRBJ1-2, with a tentative D call TRBD1 (6 bases). This CDR3 has 13 amino acids. CDR1 is SGHTA and CDR2 is FQGTGA in the germline V gene. The V end lost 5 bases, the J end lost 5 bases, and 12 bases lay between the germline ends.